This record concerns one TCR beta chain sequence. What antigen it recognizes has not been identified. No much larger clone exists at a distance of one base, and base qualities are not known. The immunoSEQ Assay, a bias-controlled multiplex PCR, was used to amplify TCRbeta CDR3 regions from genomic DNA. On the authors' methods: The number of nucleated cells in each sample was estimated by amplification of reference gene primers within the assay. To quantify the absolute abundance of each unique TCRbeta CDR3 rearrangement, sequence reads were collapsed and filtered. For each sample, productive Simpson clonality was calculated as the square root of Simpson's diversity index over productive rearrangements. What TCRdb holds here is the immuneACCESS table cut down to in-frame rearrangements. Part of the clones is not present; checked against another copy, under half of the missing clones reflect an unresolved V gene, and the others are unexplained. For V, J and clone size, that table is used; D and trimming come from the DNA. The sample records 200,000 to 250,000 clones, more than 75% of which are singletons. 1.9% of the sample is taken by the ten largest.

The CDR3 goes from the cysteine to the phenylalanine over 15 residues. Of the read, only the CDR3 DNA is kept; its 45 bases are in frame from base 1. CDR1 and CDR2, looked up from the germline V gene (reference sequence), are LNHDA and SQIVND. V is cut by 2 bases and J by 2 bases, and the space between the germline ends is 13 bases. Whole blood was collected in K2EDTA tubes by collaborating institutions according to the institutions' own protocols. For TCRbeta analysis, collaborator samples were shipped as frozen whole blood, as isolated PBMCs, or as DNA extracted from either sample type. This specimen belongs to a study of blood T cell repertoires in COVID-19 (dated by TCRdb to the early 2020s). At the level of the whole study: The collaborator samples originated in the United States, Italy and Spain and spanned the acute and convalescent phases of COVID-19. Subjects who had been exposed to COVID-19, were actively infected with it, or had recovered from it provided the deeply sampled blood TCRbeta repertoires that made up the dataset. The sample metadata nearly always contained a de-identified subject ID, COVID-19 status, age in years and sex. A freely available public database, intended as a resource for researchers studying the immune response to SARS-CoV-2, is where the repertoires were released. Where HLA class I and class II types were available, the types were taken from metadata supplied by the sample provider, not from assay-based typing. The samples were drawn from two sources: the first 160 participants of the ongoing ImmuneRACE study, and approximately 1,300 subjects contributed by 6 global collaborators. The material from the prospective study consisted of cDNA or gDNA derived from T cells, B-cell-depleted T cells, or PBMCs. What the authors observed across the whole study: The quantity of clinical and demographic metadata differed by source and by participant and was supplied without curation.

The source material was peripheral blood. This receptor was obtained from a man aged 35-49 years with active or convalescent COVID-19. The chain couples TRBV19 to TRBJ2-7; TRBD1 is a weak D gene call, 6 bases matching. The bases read TGTGCCAGTAGTATAATAGGACAGTCTACCTACGAGCAGTACTTC. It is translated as CASSIIGQSTYEQYF.